This passage covers 8 T cell receptor beta chains from one sample sequenced in a study of T cells in Graves' hyperthyroidism and ophthalmopathy. Regions amplified from RNA transcripts were the TCR beta CDR3 regions. A first-round RT-PCR of the TCR CDR3 used the HTBI primer set. TCRdb analysed the multiplex PCR reads with MiXCR anew, one entry per CDR3 protein. The repertoire holds roughly 360,000 distinct CDR3 sequences, with about 14% as singletons. The sequenced material came from blood. These receptors were collected from a man aged 25-40 years with Graves' hyperthyroidism that later progressed to Graves' ophthalmopathy.

The sample holds a few counts of this clonotype. The chain joins TRBV6-5 to TRBJ1-4; the D gene is possibly TRBD1 (5 bases). The V gene lost 0 bases and the J gene lost 0 bases, with 14 bases spanning the gap. This CDR3 is 18 amino acids long. Germline V lookup: CDR1 MNHEY, CDR2 SVGAGI. CDR3 loop: CASSYSIPQGSTNEKLFF. CDR3 sequence (DNA): TGTGCCAGCAGTTACTCGATCCCCCAGGGTTCAACTAATGAAAAACTGTTTTTT.

This clonotype appeared a few times. V usage is TRBV30 and J usage is TRBJ1-2; D is unresolved. V shed 4 bases and J shed 6 bases, with 9 bases lying between them. CDR1 GTSNPN and CDR2 SVGIG come from the germline V gene (reference sequence). The CDR3 contains 11 residues. The CDR3 DNA reads as TGTGCCTGGATCAAGGTAGATGGCTACACCTTC. It specifies CAWIKVDGYTF.

Comment on this clonotype: Germline is not matched at one junction end, which may reflect a read error. The chain uses TRBV4-1 and TRBJ2-1; no definite D call. CDR1 is MGHRA, CDR2 YSYEKL, per germline. CDR3 length: 14 amino acids. The CDR3: CASSHKNPYNGQFF. CDR3 coding DNA: TGCGCCAGCAGCCACAAGAACCCCTACAATGGGCAGTTCTTC.

At least ten counts were recorded for this clonotype. J is TRBJ1-5 and V is TRBV2; D unresolved. This CDR3 spans 14 amino acids. The germline V and J ends were trimmed by 2 bases and 6 bases, with 11 bases remaining between them. The germline V gene encodes CDR1 SNHLY and CDR2 FYNNEI. CDR3: CASSEWREGQPQHF. Here the CDR3 DNA reads TGTGCCAGCAGTGAATGGCGGGAGGGTCAGCCCCAGCATTTT.

This clonotype was observed many times. The rearrangement joins TRBV30 to TRBJ2-1; TRBD2 aligns across 14 bases. The CDR3 extends over 14 amino acids. Trimming removed 1 base from V and 9 bases from J; junction bases left unmatched: 2. CDR1 is GTSNPN, CDR2 SVGIG, per germline (reference sequence). In DNA form, the CDR3 reads TGTGCCTGGAGTGAGGGACTAGCGGGGGTTGAGCAGTTCTTC. Translating gives CAWSEGLAGVEQFF.

The chain carries TRBV7-9 and TRBJ1-2; a weak D match, TRBD1 (6 bases). V lost 5 bases, J lost 4 bases, and 14 bases lay in between. Germline CDR1 SEHNR, CDR2 FQNEAQ (reference sequence). The length of the CDR3 is 14 residues. The CDR3 nucleotides read TGTGCCAGCAGCAGCGAGGGGGGAGGCTATGGCTACACCTTC. This codes for CASSSEGGGYGYTF.

This clonotype showed up just a few times. The V call is TRBV20-1, the J call TRBJ2-7; TRBD1 might be the D (5 bases). Trimming took 1 base from V and 0 from J, leaving 10 bases between them. The CDR3 runs to 14 residues. Germline lookup yields CDR1 DFQATT and CDR2 SNEGSKA (reference sequence). CDR3 sequence (DNA): TGCAGTGCTAGAGGGGCAGGGATCTCCTACGAGCAGTACTTC. Protein product: CSARGAGISYEQYF.

The rearrangement joins TRBV20-1 to TRBJ2-7; D is possibly TRBD1 (5 bases). Germline assignment: CDR1 DFQATT and CDR2 SNEGSKA (reference sequence). The CDR3 consists of 14 residues. V was trimmed by 6 bases and J by 0 bases, leaving 15 bases between them. CDR3 sequence: CSALDTSFSYEQYF. The DNA of the CDR3 is TGCAGTGCCCTGGACACCTCCTTCTCCTACGAGCAGTACTTC.